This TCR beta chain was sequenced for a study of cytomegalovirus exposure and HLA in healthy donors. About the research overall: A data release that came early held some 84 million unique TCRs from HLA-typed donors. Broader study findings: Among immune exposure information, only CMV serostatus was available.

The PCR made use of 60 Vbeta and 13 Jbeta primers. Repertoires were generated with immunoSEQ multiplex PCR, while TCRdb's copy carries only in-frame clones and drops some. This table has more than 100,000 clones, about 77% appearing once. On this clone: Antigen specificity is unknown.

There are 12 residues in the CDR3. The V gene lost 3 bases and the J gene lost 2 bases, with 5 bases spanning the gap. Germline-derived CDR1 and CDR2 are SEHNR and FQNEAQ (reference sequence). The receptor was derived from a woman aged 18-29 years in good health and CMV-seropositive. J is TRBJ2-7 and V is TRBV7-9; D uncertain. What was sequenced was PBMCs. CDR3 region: CASSFSPYEQYF. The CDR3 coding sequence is TGTGCCAGCAGCTTCTCCCCCTACGAGCAGTACTTC.